These 11 T cell receptor beta chains came from one sample sequenced in a study of radiation and T cells in renal cell carcinoma. Regarding time point: baseline pretreatment blood. Stated treatment: 15 Gy SBRT to primary tumor, nephrectomy 4 weeks later. Assay used: immunoSEQ multiplex PCR; TCRdb lists only in-frame clones, some missing. The sample carries roughly 100,000 clones, about 86% recorded once. Material: blood, obtained from a patient whose treatment included radiotherapy and nephrectomy. The receptors stem from a man in his fifties or sixties with renal cell carcinoma.

The chain couples TRBV5-4 to TRBJ2-7; 12 nucleotides match TRBD2. CDR3 size: 17 residues. J lost 0 bases, V lost 1 base, and 5 bases had no gene match. CDR1 and CDR2 (germline): SGHNT, YYREEE (reference sequence). The CDR3 nucleotides are TGTGCCAGCAGCTTGACTAGCGGGGGGACAAGCTCCTACGAGCAGTACTTC. Translating it yields CASSLTSGGTSSYEQYF.

J is TRBJ1-5 and V is TRBV2, with TRBD1 matching over 8 bases. Trimming cost V 5 bases and J 3 bases; bases outside gene matches: 3. This CDR3 is built from 14 residues. From germline, CDR1 is SNHLY and CDR2 FYNNEI. The CDR3 nucleotides read TGTGCCAGCAGTCTGGACAGGGTCAATCAGCCCCAGCATTTT. It encodes CASSLDRVNQPQHF.

The chain couples TRBV30 to TRBJ1-1; D ambiguous. Per the germline V gene, CDR1 is GTSNPN and CDR2 is SVGIG (reference sequence). The CDR3 has 17 residues. V lost 3 bases to trimming and J lost 0 bases, with 20 bases between them. The CDR3 is CAWRRSLLVAMNTEAFF. The CDR3 DNA sequence: TGTGCCTGGAGAAGGTCGTTGCTTGTAGCCATGAACACTGAAGCTTTCTTT.

In nucleotides, the CDR3 is TGTGCCAGCAGTTACGGTTTCCAGGGGGGCGACTATGGCTACACCTTC. Protein product: CASSYGFQGGDYGYTF. This chain uses TRBV6-5 with TRBJ1-2; 7 bases align to TRBD1. Germline CDR1 reads MNHEY; CDR2 reads SVGAGI. This CDR3 has 16 amino acids. J lost 3 bases, V lost 2 bases, and 9 bases had no gene match.

V usage is TRBV15 and J usage is TRBJ1-5; no definite D call. There are 13 residues in the CDR3. Looked up from germline, CDR1 is LNHNV and CDR2 is YYDKDF (reference sequence). V was clipped by 3 bases and J by 4 bases, with 7 bases between them. The CDR3 DNA follows: TGTGCCACCAGCAGGCAAGGGAATCAGCCCCAGCATTTT. Its translation is CATSRQGNQPQHF.

As concerns this clone: The conserved final phenylalanine or tryptophan is absent from the CDR3, which likely points to a read error. The DNA is left out, because the CDR3 cannot be placed on it with certainty; the CDR3 is given as TCRdb lists it. This chain links TRBV19 with TRBJ2-6; TRBD1, as called in the table, went unchecked against the DNA. Looked up from germline, CDR1 is LNHDA and CDR2 is SQIVND (reference sequence). The CDR3 comprises 9 residues, both ends counted. The CDR3: CASSMATGA.

The chain has TRBV21-1 and TRBJ2-7; the listed D gene, TRBD1, was not tested against the DNA. TRBV21-1 is reported as a pseudogene. The CDR3 extends over 14 amino acids. CDR3 DNA sequence: TGTGCCAGCAGCAAAGGCCAGGGCGGCTACGAGCAGTACTTC. As protein: CASSKGQGGYEQYF.

The rearrangement uses TRBV5-4 and TRBJ2-5; TRBD1 is a possible D gene (7 bases). CDR1 and CDR2 (germline): SGHNT, YYREEE (reference sequence). The CDR3 is 16 residues long. Deletions cut 1 base from V and 6 bases from J, with 19 bases between. The DNA for the CDR3 is TGTGCCAGCAGCTTGTTCCTCAACAGGGGCGGGAAGACCCAGTACTTC. Its protein product is CASSLFLNRGGKTQYF.

This clone was seen only a few times. The chain recombines TRBV30 with TRBJ2-7, with a weak D call TRBD1 (5 bases). The germline V gene encodes CDR1 GTSNPN and CDR2 SVGIG (reference sequence). This CDR3 has 11 amino acids. The V end was cut by 5 bases, the J end by 4 bases, with 9 bases between. For the CDR3, the DNA is TGTGCCTGGGGCGACAGTTACGAGCAGTACTTC. It is translated as CAWGDSYEQYF.

The chain links TRBV5-4 to TRBJ2-3; 13 nucleotides match TRBD2. Germline values: CDR1 SGHNT, CDR2 YYREEE (reference sequence). This CDR3 is 16 amino acids long. The junction had 4 bases not matched to a gene; V was cut back by 4 bases and J by 2 bases. The CDR3 spells CASSRTSGSVTDTQYF. The CDR3 DNA is TGTGCCAGCAGCCGGACTAGCGGGAGCGTCACAGATACGCAGTATTTT.

This clone occurred once. This chain connects TRBV25-1 to TRBJ2-7; 8 bases map to TRBD1. Looked up from germline, CDR1 is MGHDK and CDR2 is SYGVNS. CDR3 length: 14 residues. The J segment lost 3 bases and the V segment lost 2 bases, leaving 3 bases of the junction unmatched. For the CDR3, the DNA is TGTGCCAGCAGTGAAACAGGGGGATACTACGAGCAGTACTTC. Its protein product is CASSETGGYYEQYF.